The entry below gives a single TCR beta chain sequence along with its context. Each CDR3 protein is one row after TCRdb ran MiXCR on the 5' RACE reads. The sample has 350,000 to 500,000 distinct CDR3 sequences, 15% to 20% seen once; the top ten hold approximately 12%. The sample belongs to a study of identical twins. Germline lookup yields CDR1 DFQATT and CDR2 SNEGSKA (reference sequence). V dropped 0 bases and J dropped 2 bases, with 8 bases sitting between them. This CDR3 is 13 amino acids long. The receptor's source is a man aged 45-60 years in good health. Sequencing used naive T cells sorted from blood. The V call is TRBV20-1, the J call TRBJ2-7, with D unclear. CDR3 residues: CSARDPRTYEQYF. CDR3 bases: TGCAGTGCTAGAGATCCCAGGACCTACGAGCAGTACTTC.